These 12 T cell receptor beta chains share one sample of origin, sequenced in a study of T-cell memory formation after mild COVID-19. A single record per CDR3 protein comes from TCRdb applying MiXCR to the 5' RACE reads. The sample includes 250,000 to 350,000 distinct CDR3 sequences, more than 15% of them seen just once. Material for sequencing was PBMCs or a T cell subset sorted from them (not recorded which). These receptor sequences come from a young man who had mild COVID-19 (a few samples of this study predate the infection). Cell type and time point are not known.

This clonotype was counted at least ten times. This sequence joins TRBV5-6 and TRBJ2-1, with D hard to call. In germline, CDR1 is SGHDT, CDR2 YYEEEE. CDR3 length: 16 residues. The V end was cut by 4 bases, the J end by 4 bases, with 18 bases between. In nucleotides, the CDR3 is TGTGCCAGCAGCGTGAGATCGGCAACCCGATACAATGAGCAGTTCTTC. Its protein product is CASSVRSATRYNEQFF. Variable domain in full (rest from reference TRBV5-6 and TRBJ2-1): DAGVTQSPTHLIKTRGQQVTLRCSPKSGHDTVSWYQQALGQGPQFIFQYYEEEERQRGNFPDRFSGHQFPNYSSELNVNALLLGDSALYLCASSVRSATRYNEQFFGPGTRLTVL.

The rearrangement links TRBV6-2 or TRBV6-3 to TRBJ2-5; D remains unclear. V was pared by 7 bases and J by 2 bases, with 17 bases between. Germline CDR1 and CDR2: MNHEY and SVGEGT. This CDR3 spans 15 amino acids. CDR3: CASIYNSALQETQYF. CDR3 in DNA: TGTGCCAGCATTTATAACAGCGCCCTTCAAGAGACCCAGTACTTC.

This clonotype has more than one count but fewer than ten. This rearrangement joins TRBV7-8 to TRBJ1-5, with a possible D match to TRBD1 (6 bases). The V gene lost 9 bases and the J gene lost 4 bases, with 10 bases spanning the gap. The CDR3 contains 12 residues. Germline lookup yields CDR1 SGHVS and CDR2 FQNEAQ. CDR3 amino acids: CASGGRNQPQHF. In DNA form, the CDR3 reads TGTGCCAGTGGGGGCAGGAATCAGCCCCAGCATTTT.

This chain joins TRBV6-5 and TRBJ1-1, with no clear D. The CDR3 runs to 16 residues. Deletions cut 5 bases from V and 7 bases from J, with 23 bases between. CDR1 is MNHEY and CDR2 is SVGAGI in the germline V gene. The CDR3 sequence: CASSPDYAHLTREAFF. The CDR3 region has the DNA TGTGCCAGCAGTCCTGATTACGCCCATCTTACCCGTGAAGCTTTCTTT.

This clonotype has only a few counts. V and J are TRBV2 and TRBJ1-3; D ambiguous. Germline V gene sequence: CDR1 SNHLY, CDR2 FYNNEI. The CDR3 sequence is 14 residues long. V dropped 7 bases and J dropped 3 bases, with 13 bases sitting between them. The CDR3 DNA reads TGTGCCAGCAAGGTGACCGACGGTGGAAACACCATATATTTT. Amino acid sequence: CASKVTDGGNTIYF.

The chain employs TRBV7-3 and TRBJ2-3; no definite D call. The CDR3 contains 15 residues. Germline V gene data show CDR1 as SGHTA and CDR2 as FQGTGA. Trimming left V 2 bases short and J 0 bases short, with 9 bases between. CDR3 region: CASSLGAYSTDTQYF. The CDR3 region has the DNA TGTGCCAGCAGCTTAGGTGCTTATAGCACAGATACGCAGTATTTT.

The V call is TRBV2, the J call TRBJ2-3, with D unresolved. Deletions cut 2 bases from V and 4 bases from J, with 4 bases between. The germline CDR1 and CDR2 sequences are SNHLY and FYNNEI. This CDR3 has 12 residues. For the CDR3, the DNA is TGTGCCAGCAGTGAAAGTTCAGATACGCAGTATTTT. Protein: CASSESSDTQYF.

The chain carries TRBV7-3 and TRBJ2-3, with no clear D. V lost 0 bases, J lost 5 bases, and 6 bases lay in between. This CDR3 is built from 13 residues. Germline CDR1 and CDR2: SGHTA and FQGTGA. The CDR3, as DNA: TGTGCCAGCAGCTTAACTAAGGAAGATACGCAGTATTTT. Translated, it gives CASSLTKEDTQYF. Full variable domain (outside the CDR3, taken from reference TRBV7-3 and TRBJ2-3): GAGVSQTPSNKVTEKGKYVELRCDPISGHTALYWYRQSLGQGPEFLIYFQGTGAADDSGLPNDRFFAVRPEGSVSTLKIQRTERGDSAVYLCASSLTKEDTQYFGPGTRLTVL.

This clonotype has a count of ten or more. The chain links TRBV2 to TRBJ2-1; tentatively, D is TRBD1 (6 bases). Germline V gives CDR1 SNHLY, CDR2 FYNNEI. CDR3 size: 12 residues. The V and J ends lost 11 bases and 9 bases respectively, with 17 bases between them. The CDR3 region is CAGRPQGPEQFF. The CDR3 region has the DNA TGTGCCGGCCGGCCCCAGGGGCCTGAGCAGTTCTTC.

Many counts were recorded for this clonotype. The chain carries TRBV5-1 and TRBJ2-7; the match to TRBD2 covers 8 bases. The germline gives CDR1 SGHRS, CDR2 YFSETQ. The CDR3 runs to 14 residues. The V and J ends lost 4 bases and 0 bases, in that order; junction bases with no gene match: 3. The CDR3 sequence: CASSVTSDSYEQYF. In nucleotides, the CDR3 is TGCGCCAGCAGCGTGACTAGCGACTCCTACGAGCAGTACTTC.

The J gene is TRBJ2-1, the V gene TRBV5-1, with TRBD2 matching 10 bases. The CDR3 is made up of 16 amino acids. V lost 4 bases, J lost 2 bases, and 6 bases stayed unmatched. The V gene's germline CDR1 is SGHRS and CDR2 YFSETQ. CDR3 nucleotides: TGCGCCAGCAGCGAGGCTAGCGGGGGAGCCTACAATGAGCAGTTCTTC. It yields the protein CASSEASGGAYNEQFF.

The chain joins TRBV12-3 or TRBV12-4 to TRBJ2-1; a possible D gene is TRBD2 (6 bases). Trimming cost V 7 bases and J 3 bases, with 16 bases left between them. The CDR3 sequence is 15 residues long. The CDR3 reads CASTSIAAGYNEQFF. CDR3 DNA sequence: TGTGCCAGCACCTCAATAGCGGCAGGCTACAATGAGCAGTTCTTC.